The 28 T cell receptor beta chains given below trace back to one sample, sequenced in a study of Graves' ophthalmopathy and Graves' hyperthyroidism. Scientists amplified the TCR beta CDR3 regions from RNA transcripts. Investigators did first-round RT-PCR with HTBI primers, then second-round multiplex PCR. TCRdb passed the multiplex PCR reads through MiXCR, listing each CDR3 protein once. The table shows roughly 1.1 million distinct CDR3 sequences, with about 40% occurring only once. Sequenced sample: peripheral blood or thyroid tissue (not recorded which). The source of these receptors is an adult man with Graves' hyperthyroidism.

This clonotype has a count of ten or more. The gene calls are TRBV10-3 and TRBJ2-7; 9 positions match TRBD2. CDR3 length: 16 amino acids. J gave up 2 bases and V 3 bases, and 8 bases lay outside the gene matches. Germline CDR1 ENHRY, CDR2 SYGVKD. Here the CDR3 reads CAISEERGRAAYEQYF. The CDR3 bases are TGTGCCATCAGTGAAGAGCGCGGGAGGGCCGCCTACGAGCAGTACTTC.

This chain links TRBV10-3 with TRBJ2-7; D uncertain. The length of the CDR3 is 19 residues. The germline V gene encodes CDR1 ENHRY and CDR2 SYGVKD. Trimming cost V 2 bases and J 3 bases, with 26 bases left between them. The CDR3 nucleotides read TGTGCCATCAGTGAGGTCTTGGAGACCCCCCCGGAGAGAGTCTACGAGCAGTACTTC. Amino acids: CAISEVLETPPERVYEQYF.

The chain uses TRBV9 and TRBJ1-6; 8 nucleotides match TRBD1. The CDR3 runs to 19 residues. CDR1 is SGDLS, CDR2 YYNGEE, per germline. V lost 2 bases and J lost 9; bases outside the gene matches: 19. CDR3 in amino acids: CASSVGGTGLHEHRSPLHF. CDR3 DNA: TGTGCCAGCAGCGTGGGGGGGACAGGATTGCACGAGCACCGTTCACCCCTCCACTTT.

This clonotype was found many times. V and J are TRBV5-1 and TRBJ2-7; 8 nucleotides align to TRBD1. The germline V gene has CDR1 SGHRS and CDR2 YFSETQ. The length of the CDR3 is 15 residues. V shed 4 bases and J 3 bases; nucleotides not matched to a gene: 9. The CDR3 sequence: CASSRGQVAVYEQYF. CDR3 DNA sequence: TGCGCCAGCAGCCGGGGACAGGTTGCCGTCTACGAGCAGTACTTC.

This clonotype occurred once. The V gene is TRBV6-2 or TRBV6-3, the J gene TRBJ1-5, with 10 bases fitting TRBD1. V shed 2 bases and J 8 bases; nucleotides not matched to a gene: 6. From germline, CDR1 is MNHEY and CDR2 SVGEGT. The CDR3 loop spans 15 amino acids. The CDR3, as DNA: TGTGCCAGCAGTTACGAGACAGGGGGCACCGAGCCCCAGCATTTT. It yields the protein CASSYETGGTEPQHF.

This clonotype was observed at least ten times. The V gene is TRBV7-2, the J gene TRBJ2-2; D ambiguous. V was clipped by 5 bases and J by 5 bases, with 9 bases between them. The germline V gene has CDR1 SGHTA and CDR2 FQGNSA. The CDR3 has 13 residues. CDR3 protein: CASSPRMTGELFF. In DNA, the CDR3 is TGTGCCAGCAGCCCCCGAATGACCGGGGAGCTGTTTTTT. Drawing the rest from reference TRBV7-2 and TRBJ2-2, the complete variable domain is GAGVSQSPSNKVTEKGKDVELRCDPISGHTALYWYRQSLGQGLEFLIYFQGNSAPDKSGLPSDRFSAERTGGSVSTLTIQRTQQEDSAVYLCASSPRMTGELFFGEGSRLTVL.

The rearrangement joins TRBV7-9 to TRBJ1-1; TRBD1 is a possible D gene (6 bases). CDR3 length equals 13 residues. The germline V and J ends were trimmed by 9 bases and 3 bases, with 14 bases remaining between them. The V gene's germline CDR1 is SEHNR and CDR2 FQNEAQ (reference sequence). This CDR3 reads CASEVGGYTEAFF. As DNA, the CDR3 is TGTGCCAGTGAAGTCGGGGGCTACACTGAAGCTTTCTTT.

In this sample, this clonotype turned up a few times. CDR3 sequence (DNA): TGTGCCAGCAGCTTAGTGCCCAGGGATCACGAGCAGTACTTC. Its protein product is CASSLVPRDHEQYF. V usage is TRBV7-2 and J usage is TRBJ2-7, with D perhaps TRBD1 (5 bases). This CDR3 is 14 amino acids long. Germline V gene data show CDR1 as SGHTA and CDR2 as FQGNSA. V was cut by 1 base and J by 5 bases, with 12 bases left in between.

This clonotype occurred many times. The chain links TRBV7-9 to TRBJ2-7; D is possibly TRBD2 (5 bases). The CDR3 is made up of 16 amino acids. V was pared by 2 bases and J by 0 bases, with 14 bases between. Germline loops: CDR1 SEHNR, CDR2 FQNEAQ (reference sequence). CDR3 region: CASSLRKQTNSYEQYF. In DNA form, the CDR3 reads TGTGCCAGCAGCTTAAGGAAACAGACTAACTCCTACGAGCAGTACTTC.

A remark on this clonotype: A much larger clone differs from this one at a single base, so this may be a read error. The chain couples TRBV19 to TRBJ2-5, with unresolved D. The germline CDR1 and CDR2 sequences are LNHDA and SQIVND (reference sequence). The CDR3 consists of 12 residues. CDR3 DNA: TGTGCCAGTGCAGCCGGGCGAGAGACCCAGCACTTC. Amino acid sequence: CASAAGRETQHF.

As concerns this clonotype: It may be a read error: a sequence one base away is much more abundant. This chain joins TRBV2 and TRBJ2-7; D possibly corresponds to TRBD2 (5 bases). CDR1 SNHLY and CDR2 FYNNEI come from the germline V gene. CDR3 length: 13 residues. V lost 6 bases and J 8 bases, leaving 17 bases between the germline ends. CDR3 in amino acids: CASRTTSLGKQYF. DNA for the CDR3: TGTGCCAGCAGGACAACTAGTCTCGGCAAGCAGTACTTC.

The sample holds one count of this clonotype. As the CDR3 is not closed by the conserved phenylalanine or tryptophan, this likely results from a read error. DNA of the CDR3: TGTGCCAGCAGCACGCAACAGGGTTGGGAGACCCAGTACCTC. Its translation is CASSTQQGWETQYL. V gene TRBV11-2 combines with J gene TRBJ2-7; possible D gene TRBD1, 6 bases. The end of the DNA aligns better with TRBJ2-5, so the J call may be wrong. The CDR3 consists of 14 residues. Germline V gene lookup returns CDR1 SGHAT and CDR2 FQNNGV.

This clonotype was seen a handful of times. The conserved phenylalanine or tryptophan normally closing the CDR3 is absent here, so this likely arose from a read error. The DNA is omitted, as the CDR3 cannot be located on it reliably, and the CDR3 follows TCRdb's listing. V gene TRBV10-2 combines with J gene TRBJ2-7; the D call of TRBD2 is as the table states it, not checked on the DNA. Germline V gives CDR1 WSHSY, CDR2 SAAADI. With termini counted, the CDR3 has 8 amino acids. CDR3: CASSRLAG.

The rearrangement uses TRBV15 and TRBJ1-2; D not certain. The CDR3 has 15 amino acids. CDR1 and CDR2 (germline): LNHNV, YYDKDF (reference sequence). V was trimmed by 0 bases and J by 2 bases, leaving 10 bases between them. The CDR3 sequence: CATSRDRGSNYGYTF. The CDR3 nucleotides are TGTGCCACCAGCAGAGACCGAGGGTCAAACTATGGCTACACCTTC.

This clonotype appeared a few times. At one of its ends the junction is not consistent with the germline gene, which may arise from a read error. This sequence joins TRBV4-3 and TRBJ2-2; tentative D call: TRBD2 (5 bases). Germline V lookup: CDR1 LGHNA, CDR2 YSLEER. The CDR3 spans 14 residues. The DNA for the CDR3 is TGCGCCAGCAGCCAGCTCTCTGTCACCGGGGAGCTTTTTTTT. This codes for CASSQLSVTGELFF.

J is TRBJ2-5 and V is TRBV29-1; TRBD1 or TRBD2 may be the D gene (5 bases each). This CDR3 has 12 amino acids. Trimming pared 1 base from V and 7 bases from J, leaving 10 bases between. Germline lookup yields CDR1 SQVTM and CDR2 ANQGSEA. The CDR3 reads CSVEGDEGTQYF. The CDR3, as DNA: TGCAGCGTTGAAGGGGACGAGGGGACCCAGTACTTC.

This clonotype has a count of ten or more. This chain connects TRBV2 to TRBJ1-5; D perhaps matches TRBD1 (6 bases). The length of the CDR3 is 15 residues. Germline V gene sequence: CDR1 SNHLY, CDR2 FYNNEI. Trimming pared 6 bases from V and 5 bases from J, leaving 17 bases between. The chain's CDR3 is CASRMNRVVHQPQHF. The CDR3 coding sequence is TGTGCCAGCAGAATGAACAGGGTTGTTCATCAGCCCCAGCATTTT.

This clonotype has ten or more counts. The chain couples TRBV20-1 to TRBJ2-5; unclear D gene. The CDR3 consists of 13 residues. Between the trimmed V and J ends, which lost 6 bases and 2 bases, there was a span of 13 bases. Germline V CDR1 and CDR2: DFQATT, SNEGSKA (reference sequence). The CDR3 DNA is TGCAGTGCCATCTCGTGGTATCAAGAGACCCAGTACTTC. This gives the protein CSAISWYQETQYF.

V is TRBV9 and J is TRBJ2-5, with D perhaps TRBD2 (6 bases). The CDR3 covers 14 residues. CDR1 is SGDLS, CDR2 YYNGEE, per germline. The V end lost 0 bases, the J end lost 2 bases, and 8 bases lay between the germline ends. CDR3: CASSVGGVQETQYF. CDR3 DNA: TGTGCCAGCAGCGTAGGCGGGGTGCAAGAGACCCAGTACTTC.

The table lists this clonotype with many counts. The chain is built from TRBV20-1 and TRBJ2-5; D is undetermined. The CDR3 is 12 residues long. Trimming pared 4 bases from V and 4 bases from J, leaving 10 bases between. Germline CDR1 and CDR2: DFQATT and SNEGSKA (reference sequence). The DNA for the CDR3 is TGCAGTGCTACCCCTAGGGTAGAGACCCAGTACTTC. Encoded protein: CSATPRVETQYF.

In the case of this clonotype: A much larger clone lies one base from this, so it may be a read error. The gene calls are TRBV11-2 and TRBJ2-2, with 8 bases lining up with TRBD1. CDR3 length equals 16 residues. Germline V lookup: CDR1 SGHAT, CDR2 FQNNGV. The V segment lost 5 bases and the J segment 1 base; nucleotides outside the gene matches: 6. The CDR3 bases are TGTGCCAGCAGCCCCCAGGGGACAGGGAACACCGGGGAGCTGTTTTTT. The encoded protein is CASSPQGTGNTGELFF.

V is TRBV19 and J is TRBJ1-5; possibly TRBD1 for D (5 bases). V lost 11 bases and J 1 base, leaving 15 bases between the germline ends. There are 14 residues in the CDR3. CDR1 is LNHDA, CDR2 SQIVND, per germline (reference sequence). The CDR3 DNA sequence: TGTGCCCGCAATGTAGAGGGGAGCAATCAGCCCCAGCATTTT. Translation gives CARNVEGSNQPQHF. Combining the CDR3 with reference TRBV19 and TRBJ1-5 gives the whole variable domain DGGITQSPKYLFRKEGQNVTLSCEQNLNHDAMYWYRQDPGQGLRLIYYSQIVNDFQKGDIAEGYSVSREKKESFPLTVTSAQKNPTAFYLCARNVEGSNQPQHFGDGTRLSIL.

At least ten counts were recorded for this clonotype. The chain combines TRBV7-2 with TRBJ2-5, with unresolved D. The CDR3 is 12 residues long. Germline V gene sequence: CDR1 SGHTA, CDR2 FQGNSA. V lost 1 base and J 5 bases, leaving 5 bases between the germline ends. CDR3 nucleotides: TGTGCCAGCAGCTTAGTAAGGGAGACCCAGTACTTC. This codes for CASSLVRETQYF.

As regards this clonotype: Just one base apart from a much larger clone, this may be a read error. The rearrangement joins TRBV5-1 to TRBJ1-4; possible D gene TRBD1, 5 bases. The CDR3 consists of 14 residues. CDR1 is SGHRS, CDR2 YFSETQ, per germline. Here the CDR3 DNA reads TGCGCCAGCAGCTCGGGCAACCGAGGGGAAAGACTGTTTTTT. It yields the protein CASSSGNRGERLFF.

This clonotype was found a few times. The rearrangement joins TRBV6-9 to TRBJ1-6, with D perhaps TRBD1 (5 bases). Trimming cost V 6 bases and J 1 base, with 13 bases left between them. Germline CDR1 reads MNHGY; CDR2 reads SVAAGI. The CDR3 runs to 16 residues. This CDR3 reads CASRGEQQSYNSPLHF. CDR3 bases: TGTGCCAGCAGAGGGGAACAGCAATCCTATAATTCACCCCTCCACTTT.

The V and J genes are TRBV4-3 and TRBJ1-1; D ambiguous. Trimming left V 0 bases short and J 0 bases short, with 8 bases between. Germline V lookup: CDR1 LGHNA, CDR2 YSLEER. The CDR3 consists of 15 residues. In nucleotides, the CDR3 is TGCGCCAGCAGCCAAGATAACGATATGAACACTGAAGCTTTCTTT. It specifies CASSQDNDMNTEAFF.

Comments on this clonotype: One junction end does not reproduce the germline sequence, and a read error may be involved. The V gene is TRBV19, the J gene TRBJ2-7; 8 bases are shared with TRBD1. Germline CDR1 LNHDA, CDR2 SQIVND (reference sequence). This CDR3 has 13 residues. The CDR3 DNA reads TGTGTCAGTAGCACCGGGACAGGCTACGAGCAGTACTTC. Protein product: CVSSTGTGYEQYF.

This rearrangement joins TRBV20-1 to TRBJ2-2, with 8 bases lining up with TRBD1. Germline V lookup: CDR1 DFQATT, CDR2 SNEGSKA (reference sequence). The V gene end was trimmed by 0 bases and the J gene end by 8 bases; junction bases not matched to a gene: 14. The CDR3 length is 17 residues. This CDR3 reads CSARDSLQGAQDGELFF. The CDR3 bases are TGCAGTGCTAGAGATTCCCTTCAGGGGGCGCAGGATGGGGAGCTGTTTTTT.